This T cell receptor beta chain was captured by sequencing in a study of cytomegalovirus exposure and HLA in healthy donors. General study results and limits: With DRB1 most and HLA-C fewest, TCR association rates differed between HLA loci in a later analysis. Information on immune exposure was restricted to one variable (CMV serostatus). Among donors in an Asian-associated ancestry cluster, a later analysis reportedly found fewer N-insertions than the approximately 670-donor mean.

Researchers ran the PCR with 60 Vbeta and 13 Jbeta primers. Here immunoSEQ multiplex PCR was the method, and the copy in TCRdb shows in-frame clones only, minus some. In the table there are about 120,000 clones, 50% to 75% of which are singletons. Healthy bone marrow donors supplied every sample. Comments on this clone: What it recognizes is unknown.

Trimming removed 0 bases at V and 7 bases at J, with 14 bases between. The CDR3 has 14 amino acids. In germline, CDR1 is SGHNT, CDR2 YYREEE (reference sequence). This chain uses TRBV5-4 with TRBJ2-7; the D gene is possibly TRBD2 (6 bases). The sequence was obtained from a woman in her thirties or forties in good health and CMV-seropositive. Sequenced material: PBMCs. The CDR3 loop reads CASSLEEGTGEQYF. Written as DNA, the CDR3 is TGTGCCAGCAGCTTGGAGGAGGGGACGGGGGAGCAGTACTTC.